This TCR beta chain was sequenced during a study of blood T cell repertoires in COVID-19 (dated by TCRdb to 2018 to 2020). Looking at the study overall: Collaborator samples came from the United States, Italy and Spain and covered acute and convalescent phases of COVID-19. The material from the prospective study consisted of cDNA or gDNA derived from T cells, B-cell-depleted T cells, or PBMCs. Subjects who had been exposed to COVID-19, were actively infected with it, or had recovered from it provided the deeply sampled blood TCRbeta repertoires that made up the dataset. The repertoires were released in a freely available public database meant as a resource for research on the immune response to SARS-CoV-2. The samples were drawn from the first 160 participants of the ongoing ImmuneRACE study and from more than 1,000 subjects provided by 6 global collaborators. Nearly every sample came with metadata listing a de-identified subject ID, COVID-19 status, age in years and sex. Where available, HLA class I and class II types were obtained from metadata supplied by the sample provider rather than from assay-based typing.

TCRbeta CDR3 regions were amplified from genomic DNA using the immunoSEQ Assay, a bias-controlled multiplex PCR. As for the authors' bioinformatics: Within the assay, amplification of reference gene primers was used to estimate how many nucleated cells each sample contained. To quantify the absolute abundance of each unique TCRbeta CDR3 rearrangement, sequence reads were collapsed and filtered. For each sample, productive Simpson clonality was calculated by taking the square root of Simpson's diversity index across productive rearrangements. TCRdb stores this immuneACCESS table with in-frame sequences only. Part of the clones is absent; in the studies checked, under half of the shortfall reflects unresolved V genes, and no reason is known for the rest. That table supplies the V and J calls and clone size; D and trimming were determined from the DNA. The sample yields 220,000 or so clones; roughly 80% were counted once. The ten largest clones take up around 5.1% of the sample.

Whole blood was collected in K2EDTA tubes by collaborating institutions according to the institutions' own protocols. For TCRbeta analysis, collaborators shipped samples in one of three forms: frozen whole blood, isolated PBMCs, or DNA extracted from either of those sample types. According to the germline V gene (reference sequence), CDR1 reads PRHDT and CDR2 reads FYEKMQ. Measured from the cysteine to the phenylalanine, the CDR3 is 14 residues long. CDR3 DNA is the only sequence kept; it has 42 bases, read in frame from the first base. Germline trimming amounts to 5 bases on V and 5 bases on J, with 7 as the count of junction bases outside the gene matches. As for this clone: Its specific antigen is unknown. Base qualities are not at hand, and no much larger clone is one base apart.

Paper-wide results and their limitations: Clinical and demographic metadata were provided uncurated, with the amount varying by source and participant.

The sequence was collected from a woman aged 70-85 years with acute or convalescent COVID-19. The sequenced sample was peripheral blood. The rearrangement joined TRBV13 to TRBJ2-7, with TRBD1 matching 9 junction bases. The CDR3: CASSPGTGFDEQYF. The sequenced DNA is TGTGCCAGCAGCCCCGGGACAGGGTTCGACGAGCAGTACTTC.